This record concerns one T cell receptor beta chain sequence. As yet, its antigen is unknown. These data belong to a study of monozygotic twins with inflammatory bowel disease. Study-wide findings and caveats: People with IBD had fewer clonotypes in common with others than healthy twins did, especially with disease activity.

CDR3 length: 14 amino acids. CDR1 GTSNPN and CDR2 SVGIG come from the germline V gene (reference sequence). Researchers generated cDNA in eight separate reactions per sample. With roughly 16 and 10 cycles respectively, two nested PCRs were carried out on TCRalpha and TCRbeta cDNA. Reanalyzing the 5' RACE reads, TCRdb keeps one entry per CDR3 protein, without DNA. With around 100,000 distinct CDR3 sequences in the sample, the ten largest clones hold approximately 1.8%. The V and J genes are TRBV30 and TRBJ2-2. Sequences were obtained from blood. The sequence was obtained from a human donor with ulcerative colitis or Crohn's disease, or a healthy co-twin of an affected twin (not recorded which). CDR3 residues: CTWSVIEFTAELFF.